Below are 27 T cell receptor beta chains sequenced from a single sample in a study of shared clonotypes between healthy human individuals. TCRdb keeps only in-frame clones here, not all; method: immunoSEQ multiplex PCR. The data contain 2 million to 3 million clones, 93% of them singletons. The sample comprised naive CD4+ T cells from PBMCs. Noted subset: CD45RA+ positively selected. The receptor set was obtained from a man in his late teens or twenties in good health. Some clones in this sample may be carry-over from other donors' samples.

This chain uses TRBV4-2 with TRBJ2-7, with 12 bases aligning to TRBD2. Germline values: CDR1 LGHNA, CDR2 YNFKEQ. V dropped 4 bases and J dropped 0; count of bases not matched to a gene: 13. CDR3 length equals 19 residues. CDR3 loop: CASSLTGTSGRLTSYEQYF. The CDR3 coding sequence is TGTGCCAGCAGCCTTACCGGGACTAGCGGGCGCCTCACCTCCTACGAGCAGTACTTC.

The chain links TRBV2 to TRBJ2-7, with 8 bases that match TRBD1. Germline trimming cut 4 bases from V and 9 bases from J; bases unmatched to any gene: 5. The CDR3 has 12 amino acids. Germline lookup yields CDR1 SNHLY and CDR2 FYNNEI. The CDR3 region has the DNA TGTGCCAGCAGTGCGCAGGGGGCTGGGCAGTACTTC. Amino acid sequence: CASSAQGAGQYF. The whole variable domain, remainder taken from reference TRBV2 and TRBJ2-7, is EPEVTQTPSHQVTQMGQEVILRCVPISNHLYFYWYRQILGQKVEFLVSFYNNEISEKSEIFDDQFSVERPDGSNFTLKIRSTKLEDSAMYFCASSAQGAGQYFGPGTRLTVT.

The chain couples TRBV7-9 to TRBJ2-2, with 9 bases lining up with TRBD2. Germline CDR1 is SEHNR and CDR2 is FQNEAQ (reference sequence). V was clipped by 6 bases and J by 4 bases; unmatched bases: 9. This CDR3 has 16 amino acids. CDR3 residues: CASRYLAGNPTGELFF. CDR3 nucleotide sequence: TGTGCCAGCAGGTACCTAGCGGGAAATCCCACCGGGGAGCTGTTTTTT.

This clone showed up just once. The chain uses TRBV2 and TRBJ2-6; possible D gene TRBD2, 5 bases. Germline CDR1 reads SNHLY; CDR2 reads FYNNEI. With 6 bases removed from V and 4 bases from J, the gap between germline ends came to 13 bases. The CDR3 spans 15 residues. This CDR3 reads CASSPGIVGANVLTF. CDR3 coding DNA: TGTGCCAGCAGCCCGGGGATCGTGGGGGCCAACGTCCTGACTTTC.

V and J are TRBV7-6 and TRBJ2-5; D might be TRBD1 (5 bases). The CDR3 sequence is 14 residues long. CDR1 and CDR2 (germline): SGHVS, FNYEAQ. Between the trimmed V and J ends, which lost 5 bases and 6 bases, there was a span of 16 bases. CDR3 sequence: CASSPRQRVKTQYF. CDR3 sequence (DNA): TGTGCCAGCAGCCCTCGACAGAGAGTAAAGACCCAGTACTTC.

CDR3: CASSVEPGAPDTQYF. The CDR3 nucleotides read TGTGCCAGCAGCGTAGAACCGGGAGCGCCCGATACGCAGTATTTT. The chain is built from TRBV9 and TRBJ2-3, with a weak D call TRBD2 (6 bases). The CDR3 is made up of 15 amino acids. Trimming removed 0 bases at V and 6 bases at J, with 14 bases between. Germline loops: CDR1 SGDLS, CDR2 YYNGEE.

The J gene is TRBJ1-1, the V gene TRBV7-9; no definite D call. CDR1 and CDR2 (germline): SEHNR, FQNEAQ (reference sequence). The CDR3 spans 14 residues. V lost 3 bases and J lost 6, with 14 bases in between. Here the CDR3 reads CASSFTGISPEAFF. The CDR3 DNA is TGTGCCAGCAGCTTTACGGGGATAAGTCCTGAAGCTTTCTTT.

This clone was observed a single time. Additional DNA sequences in this sample encode the identical CDR3. Written as DNA, the CDR3 is TGTGCCAGCAGTTTTCGAACTGCCTACGAGCAGTACTTC. Its protein product is CASSFRTAYEQYF. This chain connects TRBV27 to TRBJ2-7; D unresolved. Germline assignment: CDR1 MNHEY and CDR2 SMNVEV (reference sequence). The V end was cut by 3 bases, the J end by 2 bases, with 8 bases between. CDR3 size: 13 residues.

The J gene is TRBJ2-5, the V gene TRBV28, with 7 bases that match TRBD2. This CDR3 region has 12 residues. The ends lost 6 bases at V and 6 bases at J; junction bases unmatched: 4. Looked up from germline, CDR1 is MDHEN and CDR2 is SYDVKM. CDR3 in DNA: TGTGCCAGCAGCCGGGGGGTAAAGACCCAGTACTTC. This translates into CASSRGVKTQYF.

The rearrangement links TRBV5-6 to TRBJ2-3; 8 positions match TRBD1. Germline CDR1 reads SGHDT; CDR2 reads YYEEEE. This CDR3 comprises 15 residues. V gave up 1 base and J gave up 3 bases; unmatched junction bases: 4. The CDR3 DNA reads TGTGCCAGCAGCTTGCAGGGGGCGCCGACAGATACGCAGTATTTT. This sequence encodes CASSLQGAPTDTQYF.

The chain couples TRBV6-6 to TRBJ1-2, with unresolved D. The CDR3 covers 16 residues. V was cut by 0 bases and J by 4 bases, with 15 bases left in between. CDR1 is MNHNY, CDR2 SVGAGI, per germline (reference sequence). Here the CDR3 reads CASSYSIRPEGYGYTF. In DNA form, the CDR3 reads TGTGCCAGCAGTTACTCGATCCGGCCAGAAGGCTATGGCTACACCTTC.

In regard to this clone: An end of the junction differs from the germline gene, which may be a read error. The chain couples TRBV2 to TRBJ2-4; D is unresolved. CDR3 length: 13 residues. The germline gives CDR1 SNHLY, CDR2 FYNNEI. The CDR3 loop reads CASSVRFTAGGRF. The CDR3 nucleotides are TGTGCCAGCAGTGTAAGGTTTACCGCCGGCGGTAGATTC.

The chain joins TRBV7-2 to TRBJ1-4; TRBD1 matches 8 bases. The germline V gene encodes CDR1 SGHTA and CDR2 FQGNSA. With V trimmed by 5 bases and J by 8 bases, 13 bases remained unmatched. The CDR3 has 16 amino acids. CDR3 sequence (DNA): TGTGCCAGCAGCCAGATCCCCAGGACAGGGAGGGAAAAACTGTTTTTT. Amino acids: CASSQIPRTGREKLFF.

The chain employs TRBV28 and TRBJ2-7; the match to TRBD2 covers 13 bases. After removal of 5 bases from V and 11 bases from J, the junction contained 12 bases not matched to a gene. Germline CDR1 reads MDHEN; CDR2 reads SYDVKM. This CDR3 has 15 residues. The DNA for the CDR3 is TGTGCCAGCAGTCTGGGTACTAGCGGGAGGGTCTTCGAGTACTTC. Its protein product is CASSLGTSGRVFEYF.

The V gene is TRBV5-1, the J gene TRBJ2-7, with 9 bases identical to TRBD2. This CDR3 is built from 15 residues. Germline CDR1 is SGHRS and CDR2 is YFSETQ. V was clipped by 4 bases and J by 2 bases; unmatched bases: 7. This CDR3 reads CASSPRREGAYEQYF. The CDR3 DNA sequence: TGCGCCAGCAGCCCGCGGCGGGAGGGAGCCTACGAGCAGTACTTC.

V gene TRBV2 combines with J gene TRBJ2-1, with D possibly TRBD2 on 6 matching bases. CDR1 is SNHLY and CDR2 is FYNNEI in the germline V gene. Trimming pared 2 bases from V and 6 bases from J, leaving 11 bases between. This CDR3 contains 14 residues. In DNA, the CDR3 is TGTGCCAGCAGTGAAATTTACGGGAGCAATGAGCAGTTCTTC. Protein product: CASSEIYGSNEQFF.

The chain combines TRBV6-6 with TRBJ1-4; D is undetermined. The germline CDR1 and CDR2 sequences are MNHNY and SVGAGI (reference sequence). The CDR3 has 16 residues. The V end lost 4 bases, the J end lost 5 bases, and 17 bases lay between the germline ends. The CDR3 coding sequence is TGTGCCAGCAGTTTCCAACTGAGAAGAGAGAATGAAAAACTGTTTTTT. This codes for CASSFQLRRENEKLFF.

This clone was picked up a small number of times. The J gene is TRBJ1-1, the V gene TRBV28; no reliable D call. Between the trimmed V and J ends, which lost 4 bases and 4 bases, there was a span of 16 bases. The CDR3 is 15 amino acids. CDR1 and CDR2 (germline): MDHEN, SYDVKM. The CDR3 nucleotides are TGTGCCAGCAGTTCGGCAACTAGCGTTGGCACTGAAGCTTTCTTT. Translating it yields CASSSATSVGTEAFF. Full variable domain (outside the CDR3, taken from reference TRBV28 and TRBJ1-1): DVKVTQSSRYLVKRTGEKVFLECVQDMDHENMFWYRQDPGLGLRLIYFSYDVKMKEKGDIPEGYSVSREKKERFSLILESASTNQTSMYLCASSSATSVGTEAFFGQGTRLTVV.

This clone showed up just once. This rearrangement joins TRBV30 to TRBJ1-3; D perhaps matches TRBD1 (5 bases). Germline V gene lookup returns CDR1 GTSNPN and CDR2 SVGIG (reference sequence). This CDR3 has 15 residues. V was pared by 4 bases and J by 4 bases, with 17 bases between. The CDR3: CAWIRPGLGGNTIYF. The CDR3 DNA reads TGTGCCTGGATTCGGCCAGGGCTCGGCGGAAACACCATATATTTT.

This clone has more than one count but fewer than ten. This chain joins TRBV7-6 and TRBJ1-4; 10 nucleotides line up with TRBD1. V was clipped by 3 bases and J by 8 bases; unmatched bases: 9. CDR3 length: 16 residues. Germline CDR1 and CDR2: SGHVS and FNYEAQ. CDR3 region: CASSLGRQGAWEKLFF. The CDR3 DNA sequence: TGTGCCAGCAGCTTGGGAAGACAGGGGGCTTGGGAAAAACTGTTTTTT.

As concerns this clone: Different DNA sequences within this sample yield the same CDR3. This sequence joins TRBV5-4 and TRBJ1-4; 9 bases map to TRBD1. Germline V lookup: CDR1 SGHNT, CDR2 YYREEE (reference sequence). V lost 0 bases, J lost 8 bases, and 8 bases stayed unmatched. The CDR3 is 16 residues long. In nucleotides, the CDR3 is TGTGCCAGCAGCTTGGCGCAAGGGACAGGGAACGAAAAACTGTTTTTT. Protein sequence: CASSLAQGTGNEKLFF.

This chain links TRBV19 with TRBJ2-2; D is unresolved. Trimming took 6 bases from V and 2 from J, leaving 10 bases between them. The length of the CDR3 is 14 residues. Per the germline V gene, CDR1 is LNHDA and CDR2 is SQIVND (reference sequence). This chain's CDR3 is CASSVPGNTGELFF. The CDR3 region has the DNA TGTGCCAGTAGCGTTCCAGGTAACACCGGGGAGCTGTTTTTT.

The chain employs TRBV4-1 and TRBJ1-5; the match to TRBD1 covers 9 bases. The V gene end was trimmed by 1 base and the J gene end by 4 bases; junction bases not matched to a gene: 11. The CDR3 length is 18 residues. Per germline, CDR1 MGHRA and CDR2 YSYEKL. CDR3 sequence reads: CASSQGRSGTGFNQPQHF. The CDR3 bases are TGCGCCAGCAGCCAAGGAAGATCCGGGACAGGGTTTAATCAGCCCCAGCATTTT.

The chain employs TRBV9 and TRBJ2-7; D is perhaps TRBD2 (6 bases). CDR3 length equals 14 residues. With 0 bases removed from V and 1 base from J, the gap between germline ends came to 8 bases. Germline lookup yields CDR1 SGDLS and CDR2 YYNGEE. The CDR3 loop reads CASSVDGRSYEQYF. In nucleotides, the CDR3 is TGTGCCAGCAGCGTAGACGGGAGATCCTACGAGCAGTACTTC. The entire variable domain, with the rest obtained from reference TRBV9 and TRBJ2-7, is as follows: DSGVTQTPKHLITATGQRVTLRCSPRSGDLSVYWYQQSLDQGLQFLIQYYNGEERAKGNILERFSAQQFPDLHSELNLSSLELGDSALYFCASSVDGRSYEQYFGPGTRLTVT.

V gene TRBV27 combines with J gene TRBJ2-3; no clear D gene. Germline V gives CDR1 MNHEY, CDR2 SMNVEV (reference sequence). This CDR3 contains 13 residues. Trimming shortened V by 5 bases and J by 2 bases, and 8 bases separated the two germline ends. DNA of the CDR3: TGTGCCAGCAGTACCCTGACCACAGATACGCAGTATTTT. Its translation: CASSTLTTDTQYF.

This chain connects TRBV7-3 to TRBJ2-1; 9 bases align to TRBD2. Germline trimming cut 3 bases from V and 6 bases from J; bases unmatched to any gene: 3. CDR3 length: 14 residues. In germline, CDR1 is SGHTA, CDR2 FQGTGA. The CDR3 loop reads CASSFSGRGNEQFF. In DNA form, the CDR3 reads TGTGCCAGCAGCTTTAGCGGGAGAGGCAATGAGCAGTTCTTC.

The rearrangement uses TRBV30 and TRBJ1-1, with D uncertain. CDR1 GTSNPN and CDR2 SVGIG come from the germline V gene (reference sequence). The CDR3 sequence is 13 residues long. Between the trimmed V and J ends, which lost 2 bases and 2 bases, there was a span of 9 bases. The CDR3 DNA reads as TGTGCCTGGAGTTCCGACGGAAACACTGAAGCTTTCTTT. It encodes CAWSSDGNTEAFF.